The clone carrying this T cell receptor beta chain was observed at least ten times. The antigen is undetermined. The data stem from a study of T cells in Graves' hyperthyroidism and ophthalmopathy. Authors of the study amplified TCR beta CDR3 regions from RNA transcripts. The HTBI primer set served for first-round RT-PCR of the TCR CDR3. TCRdb re-called the multiplex PCR reads with MiXCR, one entry per CDR3 protein. The table records roughly 500,000 distinct CDR3 sequences, around 42% of them present only once. The V and J ends lost 4 bases and 3 bases, in that order; junction bases with no gene match: 6. Germline assignment: CDR1 DFQATT and CDR2 SNEGSKA (reference sequence). The CDR3 runs to 14 residues. General observations from the study: Researchers found most expanded thyroid clonotypes above 0.001 in blood as well.

The rearrangement uses TRBV20-1 and TRBJ2-5, with 9 bases that match TRBD2. This sequence was found in an adult woman with Graves' disease, either hyperthyroidism or ophthalmopathy (not recorded which). The sequencing input was peripheral blood or thyroid tissue (not recorded which). In nucleotides, the CDR3 is TGCAGTGCTATGGGGCTAGCGGGGAAAGAGACCCAGTACTTC. Amino acids: CSAMGLAGKETQYF.